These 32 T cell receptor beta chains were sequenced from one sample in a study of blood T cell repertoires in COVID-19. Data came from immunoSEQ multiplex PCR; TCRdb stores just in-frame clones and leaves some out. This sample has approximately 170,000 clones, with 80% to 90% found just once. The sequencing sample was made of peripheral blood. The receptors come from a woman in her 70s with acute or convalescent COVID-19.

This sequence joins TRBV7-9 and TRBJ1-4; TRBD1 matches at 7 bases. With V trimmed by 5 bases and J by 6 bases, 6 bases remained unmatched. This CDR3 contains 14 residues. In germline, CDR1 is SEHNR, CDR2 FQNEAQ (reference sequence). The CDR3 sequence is CASSKQGIDEKLFF. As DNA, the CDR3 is TGTGCCAGCAGCAAACAGGGGATAGATGAAAAACTGTTTTTT.

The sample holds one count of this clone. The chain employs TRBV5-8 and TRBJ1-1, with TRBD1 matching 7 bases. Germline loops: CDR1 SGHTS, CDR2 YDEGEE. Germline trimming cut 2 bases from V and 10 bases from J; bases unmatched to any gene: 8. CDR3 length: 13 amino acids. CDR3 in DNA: TGTGCCAGCAGCTTAAACAGGGGATCGCGAGCTTTCTTT. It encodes CASSLNRGSRAFF.

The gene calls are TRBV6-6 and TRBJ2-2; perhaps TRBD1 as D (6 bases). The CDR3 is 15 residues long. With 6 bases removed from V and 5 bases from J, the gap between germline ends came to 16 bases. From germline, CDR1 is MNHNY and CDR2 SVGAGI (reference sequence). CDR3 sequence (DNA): TGTGCCAGCAGCCTGACAGGCGCTCAGACCGGGGAGCTGTTTTTT. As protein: CASSLTGAQTGELFF.

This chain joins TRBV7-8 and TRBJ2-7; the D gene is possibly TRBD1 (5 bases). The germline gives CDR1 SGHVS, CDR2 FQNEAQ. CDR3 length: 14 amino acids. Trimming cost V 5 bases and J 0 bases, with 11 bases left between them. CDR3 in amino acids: CASSRDRNSYEQYF. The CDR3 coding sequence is TGTGCCAGCAGCCGAGACAGAAACTCCTACGAGCAGTACTTC.

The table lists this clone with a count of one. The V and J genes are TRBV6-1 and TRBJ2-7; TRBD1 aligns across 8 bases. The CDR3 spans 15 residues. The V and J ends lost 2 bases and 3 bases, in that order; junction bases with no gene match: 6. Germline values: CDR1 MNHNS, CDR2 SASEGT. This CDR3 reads CASSEISGGGYEQYF. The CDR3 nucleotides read TGTGCCAGCAGTGAAATATCAGGGGGCGGCTACGAGCAGTACTTC.

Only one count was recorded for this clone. The CDR3 loop reads CASSSDPTGGGYTF. The CDR3, as DNA: TGCGCCAGCAGCTCCGACCCGACAGGGGGAGGCTACACCTTC. J is TRBJ1-2 and V is TRBV5-1; 9 bases line up with TRBD1. This CDR3 is built from 14 residues. In germline, CDR1 is SGHRS, CDR2 YFSETQ. With 3 bases clipped from V and 8 bases from J, the junction kept 8 bases outside the gene matches. The full variable domain, in which reference TRBV5-1 and TRBJ1-2 provide the parts outside the CDR3, is KAGVTQTPRYLIKTRGQQVTLSCSPISGHRSVSWYQQTPGQGLQFLFEYFSETQRNKGNFPGRFSGRQFSNSRSEMNVSTLELGDSALYLCASSSDPTGGGYTFGSGTRLTVV.

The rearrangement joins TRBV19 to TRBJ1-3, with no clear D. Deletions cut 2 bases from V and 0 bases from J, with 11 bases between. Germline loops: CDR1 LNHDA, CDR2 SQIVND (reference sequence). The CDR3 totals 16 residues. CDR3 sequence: CASSITKRSSGNTIYF. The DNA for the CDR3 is TGTGCCAGTAGTATAACCAAGCGATCCTCTGGAAACACCATATATTTT.

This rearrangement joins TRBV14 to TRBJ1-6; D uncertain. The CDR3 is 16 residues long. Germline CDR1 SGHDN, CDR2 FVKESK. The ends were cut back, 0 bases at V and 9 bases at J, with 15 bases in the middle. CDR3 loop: CASSQDGTPGTSPLHF. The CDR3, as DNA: TGTGCCAGCAGCCAAGACGGAACCCCGGGTACTTCACCCCTCCACTTT.

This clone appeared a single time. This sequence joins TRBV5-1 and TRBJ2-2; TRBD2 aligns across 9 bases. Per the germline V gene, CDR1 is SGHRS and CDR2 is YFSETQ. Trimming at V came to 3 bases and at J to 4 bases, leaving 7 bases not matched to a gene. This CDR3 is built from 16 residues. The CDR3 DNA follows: TGCGCCAGCAGCTCCCGCGGGGGGGATCCCACCGGGGAGCTGTTTTTT. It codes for CASSSRGGDPTGELFF. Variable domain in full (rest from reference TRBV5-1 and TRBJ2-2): KAGVTQTPRYLIKTRGQQVTLSCSPISGHRSVSWYQQTPGQGLQFLFEYFSETQRNKGNFPGRFSGRQFSNSRSEMNVSTLELGDSALYLCASSSRGGDPTGELFFGEGSRLTVL.

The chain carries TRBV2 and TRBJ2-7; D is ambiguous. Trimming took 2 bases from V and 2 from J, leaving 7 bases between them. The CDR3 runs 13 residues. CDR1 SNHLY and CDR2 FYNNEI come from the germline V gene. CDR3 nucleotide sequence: TGTGCCAGCAGTGAACAGGCCGCCTACGAGCAGTACTTC. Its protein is CASSEQAAYEQYF.

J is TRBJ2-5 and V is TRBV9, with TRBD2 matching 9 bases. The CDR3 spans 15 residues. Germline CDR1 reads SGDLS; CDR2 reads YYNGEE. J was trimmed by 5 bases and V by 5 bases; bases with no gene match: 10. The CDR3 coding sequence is TGTGCCAGCAGACTAGCGGGTCCCAGTTGGGAGACCCAGTACTTC. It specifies CASRLAGPSWETQYF.

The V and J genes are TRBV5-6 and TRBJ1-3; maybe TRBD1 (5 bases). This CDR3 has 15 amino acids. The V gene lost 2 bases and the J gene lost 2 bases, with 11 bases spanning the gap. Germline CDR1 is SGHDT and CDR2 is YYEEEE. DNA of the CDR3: TGTGCCAGCAGCTTTCGGGGGAGTGCTGGAAACACCATATATTTT. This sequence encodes CASSFRGSAGNTIYF.

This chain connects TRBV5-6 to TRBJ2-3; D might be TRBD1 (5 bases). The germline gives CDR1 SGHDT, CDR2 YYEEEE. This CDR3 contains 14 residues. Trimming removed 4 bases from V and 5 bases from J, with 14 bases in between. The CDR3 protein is CASSGWPTVDTQYF. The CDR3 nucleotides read TGTGCCAGCAGCGGCTGGCCGACAGTAGATACGCAGTATTTT.

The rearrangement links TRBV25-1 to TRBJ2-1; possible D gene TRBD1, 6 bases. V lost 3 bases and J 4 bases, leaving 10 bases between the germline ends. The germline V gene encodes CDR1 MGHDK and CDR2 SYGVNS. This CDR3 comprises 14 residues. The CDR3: CASSDWTAYNEQFF. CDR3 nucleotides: TGTGCCAGCAGTGATTGGACAGCTTACAATGAGCAGTTCTTC.

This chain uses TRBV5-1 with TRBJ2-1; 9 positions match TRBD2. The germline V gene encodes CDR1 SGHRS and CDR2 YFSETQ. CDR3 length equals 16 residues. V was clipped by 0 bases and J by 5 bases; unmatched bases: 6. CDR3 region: CASSLAGSSGDNEQFF. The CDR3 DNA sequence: TGCGCCAGCAGCTTGGCCGGGTCTAGCGGGGACAATGAGCAGTTCTTC.

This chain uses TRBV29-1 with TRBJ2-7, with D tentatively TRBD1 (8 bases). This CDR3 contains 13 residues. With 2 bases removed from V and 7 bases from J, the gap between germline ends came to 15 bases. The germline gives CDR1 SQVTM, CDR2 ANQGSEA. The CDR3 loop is CSVEPLQGGEQYF. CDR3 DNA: TGCAGCGTTGAACCACTACAGGGGGGGGAGCAGTACTTC.

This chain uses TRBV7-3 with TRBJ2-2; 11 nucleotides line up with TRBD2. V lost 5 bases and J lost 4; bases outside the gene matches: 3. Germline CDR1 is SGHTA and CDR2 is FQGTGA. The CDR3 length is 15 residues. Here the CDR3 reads CASSPGLAGTGELFF. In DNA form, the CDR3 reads TGTGCCAGCAGCCCCGGACTAGCGGGCACCGGGGAGCTGTTTTTT.

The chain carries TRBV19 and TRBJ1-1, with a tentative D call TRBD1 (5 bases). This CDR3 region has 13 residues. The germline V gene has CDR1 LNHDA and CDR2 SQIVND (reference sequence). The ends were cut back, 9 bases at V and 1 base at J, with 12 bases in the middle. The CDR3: CASRSTGNTEAFF. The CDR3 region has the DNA TGTGCCAGCCGATCCACAGGGAACACTGAAGCTTTCTTT.

The CDR3 here is CASSLRRSTDTQYF. CDR3 DNA: TGTGCCAGCAGTTTACGGAGAAGCACAGATACGCAGTATTTT. The genes are TRBV6-2 or TRBV6-3 and TRBJ2-3; D not certain. Germline assignment: CDR1 MNHEY and CDR2 SVGEGT. V lost 4 bases and J lost 0, with 8 bases in between. The CDR3 totals 14 residues.

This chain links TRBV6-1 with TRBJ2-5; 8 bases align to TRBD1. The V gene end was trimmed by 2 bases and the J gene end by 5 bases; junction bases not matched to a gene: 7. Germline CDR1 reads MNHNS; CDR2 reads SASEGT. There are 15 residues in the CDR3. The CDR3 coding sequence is TGTGCCAGCAGTGAACTCTACGCAGGGGGCGAGACCCAGTACTTC. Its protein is CASSELYAGGETQYF.

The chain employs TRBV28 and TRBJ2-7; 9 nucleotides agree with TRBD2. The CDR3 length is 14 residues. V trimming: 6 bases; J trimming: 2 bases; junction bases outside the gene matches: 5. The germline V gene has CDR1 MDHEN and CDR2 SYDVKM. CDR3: CASRPSGITYEQYF. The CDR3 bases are TGTGCCAGCAGACCTAGCGGGATCACCTACGAGCAGTACTTC.

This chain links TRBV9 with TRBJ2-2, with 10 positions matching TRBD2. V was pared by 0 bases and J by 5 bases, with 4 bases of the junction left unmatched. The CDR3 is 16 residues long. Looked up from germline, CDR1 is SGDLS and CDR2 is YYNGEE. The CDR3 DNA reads TGTGCCAGCAGCGTAGCAGCGGGGGGGCCAACCGGGGAGCTGTTTTTT. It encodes CASSVAAGGPTGELFF.

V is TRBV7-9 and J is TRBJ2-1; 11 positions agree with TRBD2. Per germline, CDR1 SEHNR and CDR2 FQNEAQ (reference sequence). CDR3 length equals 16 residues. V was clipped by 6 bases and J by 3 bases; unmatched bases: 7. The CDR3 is CASSLPGLAVYNEQFF. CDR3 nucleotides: TGTGCCAGCAGTCTTCCGGGACTAGCGGTCTACAATGAGCAGTTCTTC.

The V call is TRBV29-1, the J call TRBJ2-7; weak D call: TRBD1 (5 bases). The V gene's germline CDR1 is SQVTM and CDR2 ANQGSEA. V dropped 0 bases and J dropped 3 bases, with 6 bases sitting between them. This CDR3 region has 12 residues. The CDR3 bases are TGCAGCGTTGAAGATCAGGGCTACGAGCAGTACTTC. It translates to CSVEDQGYEQYF.

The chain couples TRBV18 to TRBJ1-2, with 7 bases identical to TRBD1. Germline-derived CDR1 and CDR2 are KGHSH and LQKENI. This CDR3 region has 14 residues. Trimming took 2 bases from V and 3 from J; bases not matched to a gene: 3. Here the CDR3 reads CASSPKGADYGYTF. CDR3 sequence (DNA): TGTGCCAGCTCACCAAAGGGGGCGGACTATGGCTACACCTTC.

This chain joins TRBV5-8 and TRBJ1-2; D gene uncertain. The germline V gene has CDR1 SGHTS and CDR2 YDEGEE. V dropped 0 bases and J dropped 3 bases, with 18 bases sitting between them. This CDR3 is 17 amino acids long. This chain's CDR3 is CASSLDSFPITYYGYTF. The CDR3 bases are TGTGCCAGCAGCTTGGACAGTTTCCCCATTACGTACTATGGCTACACCTTC.

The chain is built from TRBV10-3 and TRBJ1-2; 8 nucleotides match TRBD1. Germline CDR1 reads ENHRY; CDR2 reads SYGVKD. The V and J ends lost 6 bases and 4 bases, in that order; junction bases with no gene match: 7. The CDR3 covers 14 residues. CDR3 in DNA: TGTGCCATCAGATCGGGACAGGACATCTATGGCTACACCTTC. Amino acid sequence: CAIRSGQDIYGYTF.

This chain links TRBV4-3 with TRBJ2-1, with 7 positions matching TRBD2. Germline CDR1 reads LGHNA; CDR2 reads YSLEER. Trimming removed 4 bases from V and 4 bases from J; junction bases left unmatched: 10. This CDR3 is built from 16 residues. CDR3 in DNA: TGCGCCAGCAGCCCGGGGGAGCTAGCGGTATACAATGAGCAGTTCTTC. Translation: CASSPGELAVYNEQFF.

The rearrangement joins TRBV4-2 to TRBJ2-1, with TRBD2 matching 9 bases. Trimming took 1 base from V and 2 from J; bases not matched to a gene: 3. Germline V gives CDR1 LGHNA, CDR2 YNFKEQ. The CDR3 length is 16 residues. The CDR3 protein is CASSQVTSGPYNEQFF. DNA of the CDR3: TGTGCCAGCAGCCAAGTAACTAGCGGGCCCTACAATGAGCAGTTCTTC.

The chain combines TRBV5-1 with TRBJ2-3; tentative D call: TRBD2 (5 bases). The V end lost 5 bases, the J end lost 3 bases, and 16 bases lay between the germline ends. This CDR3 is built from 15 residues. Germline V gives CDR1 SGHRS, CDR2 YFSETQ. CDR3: CASSSGSVGTDTQYF. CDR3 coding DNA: TGCGCCAGCAGTAGTGGGAGTGTGGGGACAGATACGCAGTATTTT.

In DNA form, the CDR3 reads TGTGCCAGCAGCTTGGCCGGGACTCAAGAGACCCAGTACTTC. Its protein product is CASSLAGTQETQYF. The gene calls are TRBV5-5 and TRBJ2-5; possibly TRBD2 for D (6 bases). This CDR3 contains 14 residues. Trimming took off 0 bases at V and 2 bases at J, with 8 bases between the two ends. Germline V lookup: CDR1 SGHKS, CDR2 YYEKEE (reference sequence).

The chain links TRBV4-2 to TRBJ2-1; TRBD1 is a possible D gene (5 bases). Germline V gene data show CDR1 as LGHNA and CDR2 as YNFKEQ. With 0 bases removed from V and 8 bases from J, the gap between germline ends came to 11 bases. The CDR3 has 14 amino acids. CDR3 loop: CASSQDGVGDEQFF. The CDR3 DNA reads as TGTGCCAGCAGCCAAGATGGTGTAGGGGATGAGCAGTTCTTC.